A single T cell receptor (beta chain) is shown here with its context. The sample is drawn from a study of blood T cell repertoires in COVID-19. At the level of the study: Collection of acute and convalescent COVID-19 samples took place in the United States, Italy and Spain.

Original data processing: It was from reference gene primer amplification that nucleated cell counts were estimated. The protocol was immunoSEQ multiplex PCR, while the TCRdb copy is restricted to in-frame clones and leaves out a portion. The V and J calls and clone size are taken from that table; D and trimming were inferred from the DNA. The sample records 40,000 to 60,000 clones, 70% to 90% being singletons. This CDR3 region has 12 residues. V was clipped by 7 bases and J by 10 bases; unmatched bases: 5. The germline V gene encodes CDR1 SQVTM and CDR2 ANQGSEA. The chain joins TRBV29-1 to TRBJ1-4; 11 bases are shared with TRBD1. The sequence was collected from a woman over 75 with COVID-19, enrolled during active disease. What was sequenced was peripheral blood. The CDR3 region has the DNA TGCAGCGCCCGGACAGGGGGCGGAAAACTGTTTTTT. Its translation is CSARTGGGKLFF. The whole variable domain, remainder taken from reference TRBV29-1 and TRBJ1-4, is SAVISQKPSRDICQRGTSLTIQCQVDSQVTMMFWYRQQPGQSLTLIATANQGSEATYESGFVIDKFPISRPNLTFSTLTVSNMSPEDSSIYLCSARTGGGKLFFGSGTQLSVL.